This T cell receptor beta chain was documented in a study of blood T cell repertoires in COVID-19. Profiled with immunoSEQ multiplex PCR; TCRdb holds only in-frame clones, not every one. In the table there are roughly 220,000 clones, over 70% of which are singletons. CDR3 length: 16 residues. Germline loops: CDR1 SGHNT, CDR2 YYREEE (reference sequence). V dropped 4 bases and J dropped 5; count of bases not matched to a gene: 9. This receptor was obtained from a woman in her seventies with acute or convalescent COVID-19. V is TRBV5-4 and J is TRBJ2-5, with TRBD2 matching 12 bases. Sequencing was done on a sample of peripheral blood. The CDR3 region has the DNA TGTGCCAGCAGCCCCAAAATAGGGACTAGCGGGGAGACCCAGTACTTC. Its protein product is CASSPKIGTSGETQYF.